This T cell receptor (beta chain) stems from a study of blood T cell repertoires in COVID-19. This clone was seen a handful of times. The table came from immunoSEQ multiplex PCR; TCRdb's copy has only in-frame clones and leaves some out. The data show roughly 250,000 clones, approximately 86% seen once. The receptor comes from a woman between 45 and 60 years old who had recovered from COVID-19. The sequenced sample was PBMCs or T cells enriched from blood (not recorded which).

Here the CDR3 DNA reads TGTGCCAGCAGTGACGGGGTCTACTCTGGGGCCAACGTCCTGACTTTC. Translated, it gives CASSDGVYSGANVLTF. V gene TRBV6-1 combines with J gene TRBJ2-6; tentatively, D is TRBD2 (5 bases). Germline V gene lookup returns CDR1 MNHNS and CDR2 SASEGT. V was clipped by 3 bases and J by 0 bases, with 9 bases between them. The CDR3 sequence is 16 residues long.